The 6 T cell receptor beta chains given below trace back to one sample, sequenced in a study of blood T cell repertoires in COVID-19. Profiling relied on immunoSEQ multiplex PCR, and the TCRdb table lists in-frame clones only, not all of them. The data show under 350,000 clones, with roughly 80% seen just once and roughly 4.6% held by the top ten. The material sequenced was peripheral blood. These receptors came from a man in his sixties who had recovered from COVID-19.

This clone was seen only a few times. J is TRBJ2-3 and V is TRBV5-5; D may be TRBD2 (6 bases). The CDR3 sequence is 12 residues long. Germline CDR1 and CDR2: SGHKS and YYEKEE (reference sequence). Trimming stripped 0 bases from V and 9 bases from J, with 8 bases between. CDR3 DNA: TGTGCCAGCAGCTTGGAGGGGAGGACGCAGTATTTT. This encodes CASSLEGRTQYF.

The chain uses TRBV6-5 and TRBJ1-5, with D hard to call. Trimming left V 5 bases short and J 0 bases short, with 11 bases between. The germline V gene has CDR1 MNHEY and CDR2 SVGAGI. The CDR3 sequence is 15 residues long. CDR3 bases: TGTGCCAGCAGTCGACTAAAGGATAGCAATCAGCCCCAGCATTTT. This sequence encodes CASSRLKDSNQPQHF.

The genes are TRBV30 and TRBJ1-1, with D unclear. CDR3 length equals 16 residues. The germline V gene encodes CDR1 GTSNPN and CDR2 SVGIG (reference sequence). Trimming pared 0 bases from V and 0 bases from J, leaving 14 bases between. Written as DNA, the CDR3 is TGTGCCTGGAGTGTACCGGGTGAGAACGTGAACACTGAAGCTTTCTTT. Translation gives CAWSVPGENVNTEAFF.

The chain links TRBV2 to TRBJ1-4; D is unclear. Deletions cut 5 bases from V and 5 bases from J, with 12 bases between. This CDR3 contains 14 residues. Germline values: CDR1 SNHLY, CDR2 FYNNEI. This chain's CDR3 is CASSLQNRNEKLFF. Here the CDR3 DNA reads TGTGCCAGCAGTCTACAGAACCGAAATGAAAAACTGTTTTTT.

The gene calls are TRBV6-2 or TRBV6-3 and TRBJ2-2; 7 bases match TRBD2. V trimming: 5 bases; J trimming: 4 bases; junction bases outside the gene matches: 7. Looked up from germline, CDR1 is MNHEY and CDR2 is SVGEGT. The CDR3 consists of 15 residues. CDR3 sequence reads: CASSKLAMGTGELFF. The DNA of the CDR3 is TGTGCCAGCAGTAAACTAGCGATGGGCACCGGGGAGCTGTTTTTT.

The gene calls are TRBV6-1 and TRBJ2-7; D is unclear. The V end lost 0 bases, the J end lost 3 bases, and 6 bases lay between the germline ends. Germline V gives CDR1 MNHNS, CDR2 SASEGT. CDR3 length: 13 residues. The DNA of the CDR3 is TGTGCCAGCAGTGAAGCGCACAGCTACGAGCAGTACTTC. Protein sequence: CASSEAHSYEQYF.